What follows describes a single T cell receptor (beta chain). The CDR3 has 13 residues. The trim removed 6 bases at V and 5 bases at J, leaving 5 bases unmatched. The V gene's germline CDR1 is DFQATT and CDR2 SNEGSKA (reference sequence). This entry belongs to a study of CD8 T cells in ankylosing spondylitis. TCRdb ran MiXCR on the 5' RACE reads and lists one entry per CDR3 protein. Of approximately 300,000 distinct CDR3 sequences detected, around 18% appear once; the ten largest clones hold roughly 8.3%. Sequences were obtained from blood, either unsorted or a sorted T cell fraction (not recorded which). This sequence originates from a male donor with ankylosing spondylitis or in good health (not recorded which). The chain links TRBV20-1 to TRBJ2-2, with 8 bases aligning to TRBD1. CDR3 coding DNA: TGCAGTGCCCCGACAGGGGAAACCGGGGAGCTGTTTTTT. The encoded protein is CSAPTGETGELFF.